The 13 T cell receptor beta chains below come from one sample, sequenced in a study of HIV-infected patients and healthy controls. Alpha and beta constant-region primers primed reverse transcription of around 540 ng RNA. Each of the alpha and beta chains got its own library through chain-specific third strand synthesis with indices. MiXCR, applied by TCRdb to the 5' RACE reads, yields one record per CDR3 protein. The data contain a few thousand distinct CDR3 sequences, approximately 22% of them singletons. Whole blood was used without fractionation, so all unsorted peripheral T cells were included. The sample was blood, taken before antiretroviral therapy. The source is an adult with HIV infection.

This clonotype is large by share. The rearrangement joins TRBV15 to TRBJ2-3, with TRBD1 identical over 7 bases. Germline V gene data show CDR1 as LNHNV and CDR2 as YYDKDF (reference sequence). The CDR3 runs to 12 residues. V dropped 9 bases and J dropped 6; count of bases not matched to a gene: 6. The CDR3 coding sequence is TGTGCCACACAGGGGCAGCTGGATACGCAGTATTTT. It specifies CATQGQLDTQYF.

This clonotype came up many times. This chain links TRBV25-1 with TRBJ1-2, with D perhaps matching TRBD1 (5 bases). In germline, CDR1 is MGHDK, CDR2 SYGVNS. The CDR3 totals 12 residues. The V end lost 8 bases, the J end lost 1 base, and 8 bases lay between the germline ends. The CDR3 DNA is TGTGCCAGCCGGGACGGTAACTATGGCTACACCTTC. This translates into CASRDGNYGYTF.

This clonotype was observed a few times. V is TRBV6-1 and J is TRBJ1-2; D may be TRBD1 (6 bases). Trimming left V 7 bases short and J 3 bases short, with 9 bases between. CDR3 size: 12 residues. CDR1 is MNHNS and CDR2 is SASEGT in the germline V gene. CDR3: CASTGEDYGYTF. CDR3 DNA: TGTGCCAGCACAGGGGAGGACTATGGCTACACCTTC.

This clonotype counts as medium-sized. This chain uses TRBV11-2 with TRBJ2-1; maybe TRBD2 (5 bases). The germline V gene encodes CDR1 SGHAT and CDR2 FQNNGV. V lost 3 bases to trimming and J lost 4 bases, with 10 bases between them. The CDR3 extends over 14 amino acids. CDR3 nucleotide sequence: TGTGCCAGCAGCTTTCGGGGAACTTACAATGAGCAGTTCTTC. Its translation: CASSFRGTYNEQFF.

This clonotype is judged medium-sized. The J gene is TRBJ2-1, the V gene TRBV10-1, with D perhaps matching TRBD2 (7 bases). The CDR3 length is 15 residues. V was clipped by 7 bases and J by 6 bases, with 19 bases between them. CDR1 WNHNN and CDR2 SYGVQD come from the germline V gene (reference sequence). The CDR3 DNA follows: TGCGCCAGCACCTGGGGGGGCCAAGCCAGCAATGAGCAGTTCTTC. Its protein product is CASTWGGQASNEQFF.

The sample holds a few counts of this clonotype. The genes are TRBV7-2 and TRBJ2-7; unclear D gene. Looked up from germline, CDR1 is SGHTA and CDR2 is FQGNSA. The ends were cut back, 0 bases at V and 3 bases at J, with 6 bases in the middle. This CDR3 has 13 amino acids. CDR3 in DNA: TGTGCCAGCAGCTTAGCGAGTCACTACGAGCAGTACTTC. It translates to CASSLASHYEQYF.

This clonotype rates as large. V and J are TRBV18 and TRBJ2-1; tentative D call: TRBD1 (5 bases). The V and J ends lost 4 bases and 8 bases respectively, with 15 bases between them. Germline V CDR1 and CDR2: KGHSH, LQKENI. This CDR3 has 14 amino acids. In nucleotides, the CDR3 is TGTGCCAGCTCACAGTCTTCAGGGCCTCATGAGCAGTTCTTC. Amino acids: CASSQSSGPHEQFF.

J is TRBJ2-3 and V is TRBV4-2; 10 bases are a match to TRBD2. The CDR3 is made up of 17 amino acids. Germline lookup yields CDR1 LGHNA and CDR2 YNFKEQ. V shed 1 base, J shed 2 bases, and the junction held 6 bases outside the gene matches. The CDR3 DNA follows: TGTGCCAGCAGCCAAGGGGTAGCGGGGGGCCTCACAGATACGCAGTATTTT. It specifies CASSQGVAGGLTDTQYF.

This clonotype occurred many times. CDR3 in amino acids: CASSLPGGNEQFF. The CDR3 bases are TGTGCCAGCAGCCTCCCCGGGGGCAATGAGCAGTTCTTC. The chain combines TRBV12-3 or TRBV12-4 with TRBJ2-1, with D possibly TRBD2 on 6 matching bases. Trimming cost V 6 bases and J 6 bases, with 12 bases left between them. The CDR3 consists of 13 residues.

This clonotype is judged medium-sized. The chain employs TRBV27 and TRBJ2-7; tentative D call: TRBD2 (5 bases). Between the trimmed V and J ends, which lost 8 bases and 4 bases, there was a span of 9 bases. The germline V gene encodes CDR1 MNHEY and CDR2 SMNVEV (reference sequence). The CDR3 is made up of 11 amino acids. This chain's CDR3 is CASGRGYEQYF. CDR3 DNA sequence: TGTGCCAGCGGCAGAGGGTACGAGCAGTACTTC.

As regards this clonotype: A much larger clone lies a single base off, so this may be a read error. This sequence joins TRBV6-5 and TRBJ1-3; D uncertain. Germline V gene data show CDR1 as MNHEY and CDR2 as SVGAGI. With 8 bases removed from V and 9 bases from J, the gap between germline ends came to 14 bases. This CDR3 comprises 12 residues. The CDR3 sequence: CASGPSTTTIYF. The CDR3 region has the DNA TGTGCCAGCGGCCCGTCCACAACCACCATATATTTT.

In its sample, this clonotype is medium-sized. The chain combines TRBV10-3 with TRBJ2-3, with D perhaps TRBD1 (5 bases). This CDR3 contains 16 residues. V shed 2 bases and J shed 6 bases, with 18 bases lying between them. Germline V gene sequence: CDR1 ENHRY, CDR2 SYGVKD. DNA of the CDR3: TGTGCCATCAGTGAGCCCGAAGGGGCTCCAGGGGATACGCAGTATTTT. Translating it yields CAISEPEGAPGDTQYF.

Comment on this clonotype: This sequence may be a read error, since a much larger clone differs from it by one base. The chain joins TRBV12-3 or TRBV12-4 to TRBJ2-4, with 9 nucleotides matching TRBD2. This CDR3 has 16 residues. The CDR3 protein is CARSLRAGGLGNIQYF. CDR3 in DNA: TGTGCCAGAAGTTTAAGGGCGGGGGGGCTCGGAAACATTCAGTACTTC.